This record looks at one T cell receptor beta chain sequence and its context. Its antigen is still unknown. PCR amplification relied on 60 Vbeta primers (plus 13 Jbeta primers). Method: immunoSEQ multiplex PCR; TCRdb's copy keeps in-frame clones and lacks some. The profile covers about 77,000 clones, with around 75% appearing a single time and around 7% taken by the ten largest. This sample is part of a study of cytomegalovirus exposure and HLA in healthy donors. The CDR3 extends over 12 amino acids. V lost 1 base to trimming and J lost 1 base, with 4 bases between them. Germline V gene data show CDR1 as GTSNPN and CDR2 as SVGIG (reference sequence). Study-level points and caveats: An analysis was carried out later, and it reportedly showed fewer N-insertions in an Asian-associated ancestry cluster than the approximately 610-donor mean. CMV serostatus stood as the only immune exposure information on hand.

This clonotype was obtained from a woman aged 40 to 50 in good health and CMV-seronegative. The J gene is TRBJ1-1, the V gene TRBV30, with D hard to call. The source material was PBMCs. For the CDR3, the DNA is TGTGCCTGGAGTGGAGGGAACACTGAAGCTTTCTTT. Translation: CAWSGGNTEAFF.